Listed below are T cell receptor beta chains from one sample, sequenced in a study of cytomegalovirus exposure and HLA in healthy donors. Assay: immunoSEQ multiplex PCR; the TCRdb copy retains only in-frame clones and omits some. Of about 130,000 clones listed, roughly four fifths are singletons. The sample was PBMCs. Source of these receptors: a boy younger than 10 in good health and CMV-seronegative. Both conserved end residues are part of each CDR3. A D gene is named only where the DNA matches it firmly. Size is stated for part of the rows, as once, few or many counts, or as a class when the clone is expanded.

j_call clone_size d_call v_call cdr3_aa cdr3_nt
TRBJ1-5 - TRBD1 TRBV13 CASSFGQGEGQPQHF TGTGCCAGCAGTTTCGGACAGGGGGAAGGGCAGCCCCAGCATTTT
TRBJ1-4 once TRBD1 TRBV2 CASRLDRAEKLFF TGTGCCAGCAGGCTAGACAGGGCTGAAAAACTGTTTTTT
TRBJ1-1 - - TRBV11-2 CASSSSDWNEAFF TGTGCCAGCAGCTCATCGGACTGGAATGAAGCTTTCTTT
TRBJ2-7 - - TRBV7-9 CASSSAGTYEQYF TGTGCCAGCAGCTCCGCAGGAACCTACGAGCAGTACTTC
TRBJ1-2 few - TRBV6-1 CASSEALRQGYTF TGTGCCAGCAGTGAAGCGCTTAGACAAGGCTACACCTTC
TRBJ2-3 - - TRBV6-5 CATHGEAEGRGTQYF TGTGCCACCCACGGCGAGGCAGAGGGGCGGGGTACGCAGTATTTT
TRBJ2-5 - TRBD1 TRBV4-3 CASSPDRVGVETQYF TGCGCCAGCAGCCCGGACAGGGTAGGTGTGGAGACCCAGTACTTC
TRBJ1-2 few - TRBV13 CASSSLSREGTSGANYGYTF TGTGCCAGCAGCTCCCTTTCGAGGGAGGGTACCTCTGGAGCTAACTATGGCTACACCTTC
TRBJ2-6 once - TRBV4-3 CASSQWGDSSGANVLTF TGCGCCAGCAGCCAATGGGGCGACAGCTCTGGGGCCAACGTCCTGACTTTC
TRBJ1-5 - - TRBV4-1 CASSLEVLHWEEQPQHF TGCGCCAGCAGCTTGGAGGTGCTCCACTGGGAGGAACAGCCCCAGCATTTT
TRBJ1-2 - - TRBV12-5 CRETDKALANYGYTF TGTCGAGAAACCGACAAGGCCTTAGCTAACTATGGCTACACCTTC
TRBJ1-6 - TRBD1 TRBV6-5 CASSLDRGYNSPLHF TGTGCCAGCAGTCTTGACAGGGGGTATAATTCACCCCTCCACTTT
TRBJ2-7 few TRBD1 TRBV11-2 CASSPGQGAYEQYF TGTGCCAGCAGCCCTGGACAGGGGGCATACGAGCAGTACTTC
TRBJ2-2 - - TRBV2 CASLGQGANTGELFF TGTGCCAGCTTAGGTCAAGGGGCGAACACCGGGGAGCTGTTTTTT
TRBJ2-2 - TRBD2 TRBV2 CASSGPTSGRVIGELFF TGTGCCAGCAGTGGTCCAACTAGCGGGAGGGTGATCGGGGAGCTGTTTTTT
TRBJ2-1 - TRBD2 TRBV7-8 CASSLGGLAGKSSYNEQFF TGTGCCAGCAGCTTAGGGGGACTAGCGGGGAAAAGCTCCTACAATGAGCAGTTCTTC
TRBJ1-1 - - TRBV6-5 CASSYSSVNTEAFF TGTGCCAGCAGTTACTCGTCAGTGAACACTGAAGCTTTCTTT
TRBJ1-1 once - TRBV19 CASSSSGIGTEAFF TGTGCTAGTAGTAGCTCGGGAATCGGGACTGAAGCTTTCTTT
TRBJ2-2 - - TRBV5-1 CASSFIGVLNTGELFF TGCGCCAGCAGCTTCATAGGGGTCCTAAACACCGGGGAGCTGTTTTTT
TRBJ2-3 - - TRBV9 CASSVGTSGLSTDTQYF TGTGCCAGCAGCGTAGGTACCAGCGGACTTAGCACAGATACGCAGTATTTT
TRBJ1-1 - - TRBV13 CASSLAGTNTEAFF TGTGCCAGCAGCTTAGCAGGGACTAACACTGAAGCTTTCTTT
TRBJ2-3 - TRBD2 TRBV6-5 CASSYRWGRGTDTQYF TGTGCCAGCAGTTACCGATGGGGGAGGGGCACAGATACGCAGTATTTT
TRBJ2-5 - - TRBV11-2 CASSLYPPLEIQETQYF TGTGCCAGCAGCTTATATCCCCCTCTAGAGATCCAAGAGACCCAGTACTTC
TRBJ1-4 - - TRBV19 CASSRHRFPTNEKLFF TGTGCCAGTAGTAGACACCGATTCCCAACTAATGAAAAACTGTTTTTT
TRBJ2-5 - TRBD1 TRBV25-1 CASSVTGGGETQYF TGTGCCAGCAGTGTGACAGGGGGAGGGGAGACCCAGTACTTC
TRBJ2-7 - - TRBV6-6 CASSPGLAPYEQYF TGTGCCAGCAGCCCGGGTCTAGCCCCCTACGAGCAGTACTTC
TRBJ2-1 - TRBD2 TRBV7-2 CASSLDGLAGNEQFF TGTGCCAGCAGCTTAGATGGACTAGCAGGCAATGAGCAGTTCTTC
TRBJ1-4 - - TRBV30 CAWSRVGEYPTNEKLFF TGTGCCTGGAGTCGGGTTGGGGAGTATCCAACTAATGAAAAACTGTTTTTT
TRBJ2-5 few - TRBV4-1 CASSQATGQETQYF TGCGCCAGCAGCCAAGCCACGGGACAAGAGACCCAGTACTTC
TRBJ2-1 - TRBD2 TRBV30 CAWSVLAYNEQFF TGTGCCTGGAGTGTACTAGCGTACAATGAGCAGTTCTTC
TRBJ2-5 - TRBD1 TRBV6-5 CASRDRSTQETQYF TGTGCCAGCCGGGACAGAAGTACCCAAGAGACCCAGTACTTC
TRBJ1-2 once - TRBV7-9 CASSLDSLNYGYTF TGTGCCAGCAGCTTAGACAGTCTTAACTATGGCTACACCTTC
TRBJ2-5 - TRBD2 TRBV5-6 CASSQTSGRAETQYF TGTGCCAGCAGCCAGACTAGCGGGAGGGCCGAGACCCAGTACTTC
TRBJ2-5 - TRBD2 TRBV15 CATSRGDYQETQYF TGTGCCACCAGCAGAGGGGACTATCAAGAGACCCAGTACTTC
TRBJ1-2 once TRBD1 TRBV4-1 CASSQVGGAHYWGYTF TGCGCCAGCAGCCAAGTAGGGGGCGCTCACTATTGGGGCTACACCTTC
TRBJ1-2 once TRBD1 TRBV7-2 CASSFSGQTYPNYGYTF TGTGCCAGCAGCTTCTCGGGACAGACATATCCTAACTATGGCTACACCTTC
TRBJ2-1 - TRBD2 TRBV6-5 CASSVAGDNEQFF TGTGCCAGCAGTGTAGCGGGAGACAATGAGCAGTTCTTC
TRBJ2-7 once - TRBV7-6 CASSSGHWDFYEQYF TGTGCCAGCAGCTCTGGACATTGGGATTTCTACGAGCAGTACTTC
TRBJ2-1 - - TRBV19 CASSMGDNEQFF TGTGCCAGTAGTATGGGCGACAATGAGCAGTTCTTC
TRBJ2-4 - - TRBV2 CASSSLHLAKNIQYF TGTGCCAGCAGCAGTCTGCACCTAGCCAAAAACATTCAGTACTTC
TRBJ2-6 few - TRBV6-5 CASRGAWANVLTF TGTGCCAGCAGGGGGGCTTGGGCCAACGTCCTGACTTTC
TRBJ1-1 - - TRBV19 CATTREAPGGGPEAFF TGTGCCACCACCAGGGAGGCACCCGGTGGAGGGCCTGAAGCTTTCTTT
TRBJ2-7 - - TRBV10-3 CAISDGAGDYEQYF TGTGCCATCAGTGATGGGGCAGGGGATTACGAGCAGTACTTC
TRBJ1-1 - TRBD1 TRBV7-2 CASSLGTGTGPEAFF TGTGCCAGCAGCTTAGGAACCGGGACAGGGCCTGAAGCTTTCTTT
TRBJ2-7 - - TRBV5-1 CASSLDHYEQYF TGCGCCAGCAGCTTGGATCATTACGAGCAGTACTTC
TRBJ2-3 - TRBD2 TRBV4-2 CASSQFSGRAVSGTDTQYF TGTGCCAGCTCCCAGTTTAGCGGGAGGGCCGTATCGGGCACAGATACGCAGTATTTT
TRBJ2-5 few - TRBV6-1 CASSSNEWETQYF TGTGCCAGCAGTTCCAATGAGTGGGAGACCCAGTACTTC
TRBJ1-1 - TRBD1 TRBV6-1 CASTPGQGLSAFF TGTGCCAGCACCCCGGGACAGGGCTTATCAGCTTTCTTT
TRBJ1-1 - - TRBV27 CASSLSGASNTEAFF TGTGCCAGCAGTTTAAGCGGGGCCTCGAACACTGAAGCTTTCTTT
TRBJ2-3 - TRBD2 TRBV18 CASSPPQGGGDTQYF TGTGCCAGCTCACCACCGCAGGGCGGGGGAGATACGCAGTATTTT
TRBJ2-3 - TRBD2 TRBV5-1 CASSSSGSEDTQYF TGCGCCAGCAGCTCAAGCGGGAGTGAGGATACGCAGTATTTT
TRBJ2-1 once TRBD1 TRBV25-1 CASSEFPGQGNEQFF TGTGCCAGCAGTGAATTTCCGGGACAGGGCAATGAGCAGTTCTTC
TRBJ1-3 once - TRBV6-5 CASSLQGSSGNTIYF TGTGCCAGCAGTTTACAGGGTTCTTCTGGAAACACCATATATTTT
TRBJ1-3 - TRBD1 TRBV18 CASSPRDSGNTIYF TGTGCCAGCTCACCCCGGGACAGCGGAAACACCATATATTTT
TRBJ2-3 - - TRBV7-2 CASSFLDSQLRTQYF TGTGCCAGCAGCTTCTTGGACAGCCAGCTCCGAACGCAGTATTTT
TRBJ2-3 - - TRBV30 CAWSPATSADTQYF TGTGCCTGGAGTCCAGCGACTAGTGCAGATACGCAGTATTTT
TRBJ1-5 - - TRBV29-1 CSGGEASNQPQHF TGCAGCGGGGGAGAGGCTAGCAATCAGCCCCAGCATTTT